A single sample gave rise to the 25 T cell receptor beta chains below, sequenced in a study of blood T cell repertoires in COVID-19 (dated by TCRdb to the early 2020s). Receptor amplification or capture employed the immunoSEQ multiplex PCR assay. TCRdb mirrors the immuneACCESS table, restricted to in-frame sequences. Some clones are absent from its copies; in checked studies, under half trace to an unresolved V gene, and the reason for the others is unknown. This sample lists tens of thousands of clones; 65% to 85% were detected once. Jointly, the top ten make up roughly 2.5% of the sample. The sequenced sample consisted of peripheral blood. The receptor set was obtained from a man aged 50 to 60 with acute or convalescent COVID-19.

V usage is TRBV4-1 and J usage is TRBJ1-4, with a tentative D call TRBD1 (5 bases). Germline loops: CDR1 MGHRA, CDR2 YSYEKL. V dropped 0 bases and J dropped 3 bases, with 20 bases sitting between them. The CDR3 is made up of 19 amino acids. The CDR3 spells CASSQDDRIAGLANEKLFF. The CDR3 DNA sequence: TGCGCCAGCAGCCAAGATGACCGAATTGCGGGGCTGGCTAATGAAAAACTGTTTTTT.

J is TRBJ1-1 and V is TRBV13; D is unclear. Germline loops: CDR1 PRHDT, CDR2 FYEKMQ (reference sequence). V dropped 2 bases and J dropped 0 bases, with 4 bases sitting between them. This CDR3 has 13 amino acids. CDR3 region: CASSLSMNTEAFF. CDR3 DNA: TGTGCCAGCAGCTTAAGCATGAACACTGAAGCTTTCTTT.

The V and J genes are TRBV2 and TRBJ1-5; tentatively, D is TRBD1 (5 bases). CDR3 length equals 15 residues. Trimming shortened V by 2 bases and J by 1 base, and 9 bases separated the two germline ends. In germline, CDR1 is SNHLY, CDR2 FYNNEI. In DNA form, the CDR3 reads TGTGCCAGCAGTGAACAGGGCCCGAGCAATCAGCCCCAGCATTTT. It codes for CASSEQGPSNQPQHF.

This sequence joins TRBV3-1 (or the pseudogene TRBV3-2) and TRBJ2-7; no clear D gene. Germline V lookup: CDR1 LGHDT, CDR2 YNNKEL (reference sequence). This CDR3 has 12 residues. The V gene lost 3 bases and the J gene lost 3 bases, with 6 bases spanning the gap. The CDR3 loop is CASSQAVYEQYF. The CDR3 coding sequence is TGTGCCAGCAGCCAGGCGGTCTACGAGCAGTACTTC.

The chain joins TRBV2 to TRBJ1-4, with 7 bases fitting TRBD1. V lost 5 bases to trimming and J lost 6 bases; unmatched junction nucleotides: 12. Germline loops: CDR1 SNHLY, CDR2 FYNNEI. This CDR3 comprises 16 residues. The CDR3 here is CASSPDRDGWYEKLFF. The CDR3 region has the DNA TGTGCCAGCAGTCCAGACAGGGACGGATGGTATGAAAAACTGTTTTTT.

V usage is TRBV7-8 and J usage is TRBJ1-4, with TRBD1 identical over 7 bases. Germline lookup yields CDR1 SGHVS and CDR2 FQNEAQ. The CDR3 runs 16 residues. The ends lost 4 bases at V and 2 bases at J; junction bases unmatched: 7. The CDR3 DNA reads as TGTGCCAGCAGCTCCCAGGGGACAGTCACTAATGAAAAACTGTTTTTT. Amino acid sequence: CASSSQGTVTNEKLFF.

The chain couples TRBV23-1 to TRBJ2-1; TRBD2 matches at 11 bases. TRBV23-1 is designated an ORF whose function remains uncertain. The length of the CDR3 is 16 residues. The trim removed 1 base at V and 5 bases at J, leaving 4 bases unmatched. In DNA, the CDR3 is TGCGCCAGCAGTCAATACGCTAGCGGGAGGAACAATGAGCAGTTCTTC. Protein: CASSQYASGRNNEQFF.

The V gene is TRBV3-1 (or the pseudogene TRBV3-2), the J gene TRBJ2-2; 9 nucleotides align to TRBD2. CDR1 is LGHDT, CDR2 YNNKEL, per germline (reference sequence). V shed 2 bases and J 4 bases; nucleotides not matched to a gene: 8. CDR3 length: 17 amino acids. CDR3 coding DNA: TGTGCCAGCAGCCAACCCACAAGCGGGAGGATCACCGGGGAGCTGTTTTTT. It codes for CASSQPTSGRITGELFF.

V is TRBV7-3 and J is TRBJ2-5; 7 nucleotides agree with TRBD2. V shed 2 bases, J shed 5 bases, and the junction held 8 bases outside the gene matches. Germline V gene lookup returns CDR1 SGHTA and CDR2 FQGTGA. There are 15 residues in the CDR3. Here the CDR3 reads CASSLGPQGGETQYF. The CDR3 DNA is TGTGCCAGCAGCTTAGGGCCCCAGGGAGGGGAGACCCAGTACTTC.

This chain joins TRBV5-1 and TRBJ2-1; D remains ambiguous. The CDR3 length is 11 residues. Germline V gene data show CDR1 as SGHRS and CDR2 as YFSETQ. The ends were cut back, 1 base at V and 8 bases at J, with 4 bases in the middle. CDR3 DNA: TGCGCCAGCAGCTTGTTAGATGAGCAGTTCTTC. This gives the protein CASSLLDEQFF.

The chain is built from TRBV5-5 and TRBJ1-1; D gene ambiguous. The CDR3 covers 14 residues. From germline, CDR1 is SGHKS and CDR2 YYEKEE (reference sequence). The V end was cut by 1 base, the J end by 5 bases, with 12 bases between. Here the CDR3 DNA reads TGTGCCAGCAGCTTGACCGCGGGAAAGACTGAAGCTTTCTTT. This encodes CASSLTAGKTEAFF. The full variable domain, its missing parts supplied by reference TRBV5-5 and TRBJ1-1, is DAGVTQSPTHLIKTRGQQVTLRCSPISGHKSVSWYQQVLGQGPQFIFQYYEKEERGRGNFPDRFSARQFPNYSSELNVNALLLGDSALYLCASSLTAGKTEAFFGQGTRLTVV.

The V gene is TRBV4-1, the J gene TRBJ1-5, with no clear D. Trimming took 6 bases from V and 8 from J, leaving 14 bases between them. The CDR3 totals 13 residues. Germline CDR1 MGHRA, CDR2 YSYEKL. This CDR3 reads CASSRSPVEPQHF. The CDR3 bases are TGCGCCAGCAGTAGGAGTCCGGTTGAGCCCCAGCATTTT.

The rearrangement joins TRBV2 to TRBJ2-7; possible D gene TRBD2, 5 bases. The CDR3 sequence is 13 residues long. V gave up 0 bases and J gave up 6 bases, with 9 bases separating them. The germline V gene has CDR1 SNHLY and CDR2 FYNNEI. CDR3 bases: TGTGCCAGCAGTGAAGCCGGGGTGGGCGAGCAGTACTTC. As protein: CASSEAGVGEQYF.

The chain is built from TRBV28 and TRBJ1-2; 7 bases align to TRBD1. The CDR3 runs 14 residues. After removal of 0 bases from V and 8 bases from J, the junction contained 6 bases not matched to a gene. Germline CDR1 and CDR2: MDHEN and SYDVKM. The DNA of the CDR3 is TGTGCCAGCAGTTTATGGAGGACAGGTCTAGGCTACACCTTC. This translates into CASSLWRTGLGYTF.

The chain joins TRBV4-1 to TRBJ2-7; the D is unclear. The CDR3 has 15 residues. V lost 1 base and J 1 base, leaving 11 bases between the germline ends. The V gene's germline CDR1 is MGHRA and CDR2 YSYEKL. The CDR3 sequence: CASSQGPSESYEQYF. The CDR3 coding sequence is TGCGCCAGCAGCCAAGGGCCCAGCGAGTCCTACGAGCAGTACTTC.

The V gene is TRBV10-2, the J gene TRBJ1-5; 8 nucleotides agree with TRBD1. The junction had 8 bases not matched to a gene; V was cut back by 2 bases and J by 2 bases. The CDR3 runs 17 residues. Germline V gives CDR1 WSHSY, CDR2 SAAADI. The CDR3 DNA follows: TGCGCCAGCAGTGAGGCTAACCAGGGGGCAGGCAATCAGCCCCAGCATTTT. Its protein product is CASSEANQGAGNQPQHF.

CDR3 coding DNA: TGTGCCTGGGACGAAAACAGGTTTGGGGTTTACGAGCAGTACTTC. Its protein product is CAWDENRFGVYEQYF. The V and J genes are TRBV30 and TRBJ2-7; D may be TRBD1 (5 bases). CDR1 and CDR2 from the germline V gene are GTSNPN and SVGIG (reference sequence). There are 15 residues in the CDR3. Trimming left V 5 bases short and J 4 bases short, with 21 bases between.

The CDR3: CATSRGSQEAFF. As DNA, the CDR3 is TGTGCCACCAGCAGAGGGTCCCAGGAAGCTTTCTTT. V usage is TRBV15 and J usage is TRBJ1-1; D remains ambiguous. V was shortened by 1 base and J by 8 bases, with 8 bases between the two germline ends. CDR3 size: 12 residues. Germline-derived CDR1 and CDR2 are LNHNV and YYDKDF (reference sequence).

The chain has TRBV7-3 and TRBJ2-2; the match to TRBD2 covers 10 bases. The junction had 6 bases not matched to a gene; V was cut back by 6 bases and J by 2 bases. The germline V gene encodes CDR1 SGHTA and CDR2 FQGTGA. CDR3 length: 16 amino acids. The CDR3 DNA reads as TGTGCCAGCAGTCAAGGACTAGCGGTAAACACCGGGGAGCTGTTTTTT. The encoded protein is CASSQGLAVNTGELFF.

CDR3 coding DNA: TGCGCCAGCAGCCAATGGGGCCGGGACACCTCCCCTGAACTGTTTTTT. This sequence encodes CASSQWGRDTSPELFF. The chain is built from TRBV4-1 and TRBJ1-4; tentative D call: TRBD1 (6 bases). The CDR3 extends over 16 amino acids. V dropped 2 bases and J dropped 12 bases, with 22 bases sitting between them. Germline V CDR1 and CDR2: MGHRA, YSYEKL.

V and J are TRBV10-3 and TRBJ2-1; 11 nucleotides line up with TRBD1. Germline lookup yields CDR1 ENHRY and CDR2 SYGVKD. Trimming took 10 bases from V and 9 from J; bases not matched to a gene: 11. The CDR3 extends over 14 amino acids. CDR3 sequence reads: CATIPGQGVLEQFF. CDR3 sequence (DNA): TGTGCCACGATTCCGGGACAGGGGGTTCTTGAGCAGTTCTTC.

This clone was counted once. The chain couples TRBV28 to TRBJ2-7; TRBD2 agrees at 8 bases. The CDR3 length is 13 residues. J lost 7 bases, V lost 4 bases, and 6 bases had no gene match. CDR1 MDHEN and CDR2 SYDVKM come from the germline V gene. The CDR3 DNA follows: TGTGCCAGCAGTTCTCGGGAGGGTGGAGAGCAGTACTTC. Its protein is CASSSREGGEQYF.

The chain joins TRBV19 to TRBJ1-4; 10 bases map to TRBD1. Germline V CDR1 and CDR2: LNHDA, SQIVND (reference sequence). The CDR3 runs to 15 residues. V shed 3 bases, J shed 10 bases, and the junction held 8 bases outside the gene matches. The CDR3 DNA sequence: TGTGCCAGTAGTATCTCCGGCGGACAGGGGGGAAAACTGTTTTTT. Its translation: CASSISGGQGGKLFF.

The rearrangement joins TRBV6-1 to TRBJ2-3; the match to TRBD1 covers 7 bases. J lost 5 bases, V lost 4 bases, and 15 bases had no gene match. CDR3 length: 17 amino acids. CDR1 and CDR2 from the germline V gene are MNHNS and SASEGT. The CDR3 DNA sequence: TGTGCCAGCAGTGGGTCGGCACAGGGGCGAATGCAAGATACGCAGTATTTT. It specifies CASSGSAQGRMQDTQYF.

The chain couples TRBV5-8 to TRBJ2-5, with D possibly TRBD1 on 5 matching bases. The CDR3 covers 13 residues. Germline V gene data show CDR1 as SGHTS and CDR2 as YDEGEE. V lost 4 bases and J 5 bases, leaving 12 bases between the germline ends. This CDR3 reads CASSLQGRETQYF. The DNA of the CDR3 is TGTGCCAGCAGCCTGCAGGGCCGGGAGACCCAGTACTTC.